The next 28 T cell receptor beta chains were all read from a single sample in a study of blood T cell repertoires in COVID-19. The data were produced by immunoSEQ multiplex PCR, yet TCRdb's version contains in-frame clones alone and is incomplete. The sample holds about 99,000 clones, just over 85% seen once. Sequences were obtained from peripheral blood. The receptors here all came from a woman aged 55-69 years in a cohort sampled during active or convalescent COVID-19.

J is TRBJ1-1 and V is TRBV15, with TRBD1 matching 9 bases. V trimming: 3 bases; J trimming: 3 bases; junction bases outside the gene matches: 8. The germline CDR1 and CDR2 sequences are LNHNV and YYDKDF (reference sequence). This CDR3 comprises 16 residues. CDR3 DNA sequence: TGTGCCACCAGCAGGGGGACAGGGTCCCAGGACACTGAAGCTTTCTTT. Its translation: CATSRGTGSQDTEAFF.

This clone was found a few times. J is TRBJ1-1 and V is TRBV5-1; no firm D call. CDR1 SGHRS and CDR2 YFSETQ come from the germline V gene. Trimming took off 4 bases at V and 0 bases at J, with 10 bases between the two ends. There are 14 residues in the CDR3. The CDR3 DNA reads TGCGCCAGCAGCACGGGTCAGCTGAACACTGAAGCTTTCTTT. Its translation: CASSTGQLNTEAFF.

A single count supports this clone. The chain employs TRBV12-3 or TRBV12-4 and TRBJ2-4; 9 bases align to TRBD1. With V trimmed by 6 bases and J by 7 bases, 4 bases remained unmatched. This CDR3 has 13 amino acids. The CDR3 coding sequence is TGTGCCAGCAGCGGGGACAGGGTTAACATTCAGTACTTC. Translating it yields CASSGDRVNIQYF.

The chain has TRBV18 and TRBJ1-3, with 7 nucleotides matching TRBD1. Germline V gene data show CDR1 as KGHSH and CDR2 as LQKENI. Trimming cost V 3 bases and J 4 bases; bases outside gene matches: 9. This CDR3 region has 16 residues. CDR3 sequence (DNA): TGTGCCAGCTCACCTATCGAGACAGGGCCGGGAAACACCATATATTTT. Encoded protein: CASSPIETGPGNTIYF.

Comment on this clone: Germline and junction disagree at one end, which may indicate a read error. This rearrangement joins TRBV6-6 to TRBJ1-5; 11 nucleotides line up with TRBD1. The CDR3 is 16 residues long. Germline-derived CDR1 and CDR2 are MNHNY and SVGAGI (reference sequence). CDR3 in DNA: TGTGCCAGCAGTGACTCAGGGACAGGGGGGAATCAGCCCCAGCATTTT. Its translation is CASSDSGTGGNQPQHF.

V usage is TRBV12-5 and J usage is TRBJ2-4, with unresolved D. V lost 1 base and J 0 bases, leaving 7 bases between the germline ends. The CDR3 is made up of 15 amino acids. Germline CDR1 is LGHNT and CDR2 is FRNRAP. CDR3 nucleotide sequence: TGTGCTAGTGGTTTGGACAGATTAGCCAAAAACATTCAGTACTTC. Its protein product is CASGLDRLAKNIQYF.

J is TRBJ1-6 and V is TRBV11-3; D possibly corresponds to TRBD1 (6 bases). CDR3 length: 13 amino acids. Germline V gene sequence: CDR1 SGHNT, CDR2 YENEEA. With 6 bases removed from V and 9 bases from J, the gap between germline ends came to 12 bases. The CDR3 region is CASSTGTSSPLHF. CDR3 DNA sequence: TGTGCCAGCAGTACCGGGACATCTTCACCCCTCCACTTT.

This clone appeared a single time. The gene calls are TRBV3-1 (or the pseudogene TRBV3-2) and TRBJ1-1; tentatively, D is TRBD1 (5 bases). Between the trimmed V and J ends, which lost 2 bases and 5 bases, there was a span of 15 bases. Germline-derived CDR1 and CDR2 are LGHDT and YNNKEL (reference sequence). The CDR3 has 15 residues. The CDR3 nucleotides are TGTGCCAGCAGCCAACATTCGCTGGGGGGAACTGAAGCTTTCTTT. It yields the protein CASSQHSLGGTEAFF.

V gene TRBV9 combines with J gene TRBJ2-2, with 10 bases that match TRBD1. After removal of 3 bases from V and 6 bases from J, the junction contained 5 bases not matched to a gene. CDR1 and CDR2 (germline): SGDLS, YYNGEE. The CDR3 contains 15 residues. CDR3 nucleotides: TGTGCCAGCAGCGGGCGACAGGGGGCAGCCGGGGAGCTGTTTTTT. It is translated as CASSGRQGAAGELFF.

This chain links TRBV11-2 with TRBJ2-2; TRBD2 agrees at 9 bases. The CDR3 loop spans 15 amino acids. V lost 3 bases and J lost 3; bases outside the gene matches: 2. CDR1 SGHAT and CDR2 FQNNGV come from the germline V gene. DNA of the CDR3: TGTGCCAGCAGCTTTAGCGGGAGATACACCGGGGAGCTGTTTTTT. Encoded protein: CASSFSGRYTGELFF. Full variable domain (rest looked up from reference TRBV11-2 and TRBJ2-2): EAGVAQSPRYKIIEKRQSVAFWCNPISGHATLYWYQQILGQGPKLLIQFQNNGVVDDSQLPKDRFSAERLKGVDSTLKIQPAKLEDSAVYLCASSFSGRYTGELFFGEGSRLTVL.

The J gene is TRBJ2-2, the V gene TRBV24-1, with a tentative D call TRBD1 (6 bases). This CDR3 comprises 14 residues. Trimming shortened V by 5 bases and J by 4 bases, and 10 bases separated the two germline ends. Germline V gives CDR1 KGHDR, CDR2 SFDVKD. The chain's CDR3 is CATSGGQITGELFF. CDR3 nucleotides: TGTGCCACCAGTGGAGGACAGATCACCGGGGAGCTGTTTTTT.

The J gene is TRBJ2-5, the V gene TRBV2; D may be TRBD2 (6 bases). V lost 0 bases, J lost 9 bases, and 14 bases lay in between. The CDR3 sequence is 14 residues long. The germline V gene encodes CDR1 SNHLY and CDR2 FYNNEI. CDR3 coding DNA: TGTGCCAGCAGTGAAGCGATGGGGTGGGGGGCCCAGTACTTC. Its protein product is CASSEAMGWGAQYF. The full variable domain, in which reference TRBV2 and TRBJ2-5 provide the parts outside the CDR3, is EPEVTQTPSHQVTQMGQEVILRCVPISNHLYFYWYRQILGQKVEFLVSFYNNEISEKSEIFDDQFSVERPDGSNFTLKIRSTKLEDSAMYFCASSEAMGWGAQYFGPGTRLLVL.

The chain combines TRBV11-2 with TRBJ2-7; 13 bases match TRBD2. With V trimmed by 4 bases and J by 5 bases, 2 bases remained unmatched. This CDR3 contains 14 residues. Germline values: CDR1 SGHAT, CDR2 FQNNGV. The CDR3 here is CASSSGLAGNEQYF. As DNA, the CDR3 is TGTGCCAGCAGCTCGGGACTAGCGGGGAACGAGCAGTACTTC.

This chain links TRBV9 with TRBJ2-1; the match to TRBD2 covers 7 bases. The germline V gene encodes CDR1 SGDLS and CDR2 YYNGEE. V lost 1 base, J lost 9 bases, and 10 bases stayed unmatched. The CDR3 is made up of 15 amino acids. This CDR3 reads CASSVRASGGVEQFF. CDR3 nucleotides: TGTGCCAGCAGCGTACGGGCTAGCGGAGGGGTTGAGCAGTTCTTC.

CDR3 nucleotide sequence: TGTGCCAGCAGTTACTCGACTGGCCCCCTCAATGAGCAGTTCTTC. It is translated as CASSYSTGPLNEQFF. This chain connects TRBV6-5 to TRBJ2-1; no clear D gene. Germline V gene sequence: CDR1 MNHEY, CDR2 SVGAGI. The CDR3 covers 15 residues. Deletions cut 0 bases from V and 6 bases from J, with 12 bases between.

V gene TRBV28 combines with J gene TRBJ2-7, with D perhaps TRBD2 (5 bases). This CDR3 has 16 residues. The V gene's germline CDR1 is MDHEN and CDR2 SYDVKM. V was pared by 7 bases and J by 0 bases, with 19 bases between. CDR3 coding DNA: TGTGCCAGCAACGTATACCTAGCCCTAAGCTCCTACGAGCAGTACTTC. Its protein is CASNVYLALSSYEQYF.

The rearrangement uses TRBV6-2 or TRBV6-3 and TRBJ1-1; D not certain. The CDR3 is made up of 15 amino acids. Germline values: CDR1 MNHEY, CDR2 SVGEGT. V lost 1 base and J lost 0, with 9 bases in between. CDR3 sequence: CASSYWADLNTEAFF. For the CDR3, the DNA is TGTGCCAGCAGTTACTGGGCAGATTTGAACACTGAAGCTTTCTTT.

The chain employs TRBV19 and TRBJ1-2, with TRBD1 as a possible D gene (5 bases). Germline V gives CDR1 LNHDA, CDR2 SQIVND (reference sequence). This CDR3 has 17 amino acids. Trimming left V 6 bases short and J 0 bases short, with 20 bases between. The CDR3 nucleotides read TGTGCCAGTAGCCCAATAGGGGTCACAGGAGCTAACTATGGCTACACCTTC. Protein sequence: CASSPIGVTGANYGYTF.

V is TRBV5-4 and J is TRBJ2-5; 7 bases match TRBD2. Germline V gives CDR1 SGHNT, CDR2 YYREEE (reference sequence). V shed 6 bases, J shed 5 bases, and the junction held 13 bases outside the gene matches. The CDR3 is 15 amino acids. CDR3 amino acids: CASTALGREKETQYF. The CDR3 nucleotides are TGTGCCAGCACTGCCCTGGGGCGGGAGAAGGAGACCCAGTACTTC.

The V call is TRBV19, the J call TRBJ1-6; D may be TRBD1 (6 bases). The CDR3 has 15 residues. The V end lost 1 base, the J end lost 7 bases, and 11 bases lay between the germline ends. CDR1 and CDR2 (germline): LNHDA, SQIVND (reference sequence). CDR3 DNA: TGTGCCAGTAGTATAGGTCAGGGGTCGAATTCACCCCTCCACTTT. Amino acids: CASSIGQGSNSPLHF.

DNA for the CDR3: TGTGCTAGTGGTTTGGTACGGGCAGGGGGCTTGCTTGTGAATCAGCCCCAGCATTTT. This translates into CASGLVRAGGLLVNQPQHF. V gene TRBV12-5 combines with J gene TRBJ1-5; 8 bases agree with TRBD1. Germline V gene sequence: CDR1 LGHNT, CDR2 FRNRAP. The J segment lost 4 bases and the V segment lost 0 bases, leaving 14 bases of the junction unmatched. The CDR3 is 19 amino acids.

This clone was counted a few times. This rearrangement joins TRBV2 to TRBJ2-2; the D is unclear. V was pared by 3 bases and J by 6 bases, with 8 bases between. The CDR3 consists of 13 residues. Germline V lookup: CDR1 SNHLY, CDR2 FYNNEI. The CDR3 sequence is CASSEYGSGELFF. The CDR3 DNA sequence: TGTGCCAGCAGTGAGTACGGTTCCGGGGAGCTGTTTTTT. The full variable domain, in which reference TRBV2 and TRBJ2-2 provide the parts outside the CDR3, is EPEVTQTPSHQVTQMGQEVILRCVPISNHLYFYWYRQILGQKVEFLVSFYNNEISEKSEIFDDQFSVERPDGSNFTLKIRSTKLEDSAMYFCASSEYGSGELFFGEGSRLTVL.

The chain recombines TRBV19 with TRBJ2-1; perhaps TRBD2 as D (6 bases). This CDR3 region has 14 residues. Trimming left V 9 bases short and J 5 bases short, with 17 bases between. Germline loops: CDR1 LNHDA, CDR2 SQIVND (reference sequence). CDR3: CARETREEHNEQFF. CDR3 bases: TGTGCCAGGGAGACTAGGGAAGAACACAATGAGCAGTTCTTC. Filled out from reference TRBV19 and TRBJ2-1, the complete variable domain reads DGGITQSPKYLFRKEGQNVTLSCEQNLNHDAMYWYRQDPGQGLRLIYYSQIVNDFQKGDIAEGYSVSREKKESFPLTVTSAQKNPTAFYLCARETREEHNEQFFGPGTRLTVL.

The V gene is TRBV27, the J gene TRBJ2-7; 14 bases align to TRBD2. J lost 2 bases, V lost 6 bases, and 6 bases had no gene match. This CDR3 has 16 residues. Germline values: CDR1 MNHEY, CDR2 SMNVEV (reference sequence). The CDR3 coding sequence is TGTGCCAGCAGACGAGGGACTAGCGGGGGACCCTACGAGCAGTACTTC. Amino acid sequence: CASRRGTSGGPYEQYF.

The rearrangement links TRBV11-3 to TRBJ2-7; the match to TRBD1 covers 9 bases. Looked up from germline, CDR1 is SGHNT and CDR2 is YENEEA. J was trimmed by 5 bases and V by 5 bases; bases with no gene match: 7. The CDR3 covers 14 residues. The CDR3 spells CASSRTGGRDEQYF. In nucleotides, the CDR3 is TGTGCCAGCAGCCGCACAGGGGGCAGGGACGAGCAGTACTTC.

CDR3: CASGLVSTKDSNQPQHF. CDR3 in DNA: TGTGCTAGTGGTTTGGTATCGACAAAGGATAGCAATCAGCCCCAGCATTTT. The rearrangement joins TRBV12-5 to TRBJ1-5; D remains ambiguous. V lost 0 bases, J lost 0 bases, and 12 bases lay in between. In germline, CDR1 is LGHNT, CDR2 FRNRAP. The CDR3 loop spans 17 amino acids.

V usage is TRBV10-3 and J usage is TRBJ2-1; 14 bases line up with TRBD2. V lost 6 bases and J lost 5; bases outside the gene matches: 12. In germline, CDR1 is ENHRY, CDR2 SYGVKD. This CDR3 has 18 amino acids. The CDR3 is CAIRGLAGERGSHNEQFF. The CDR3 nucleotides are TGTGCCATCAGGGGACTAGCGGGAGAGAGGGGGTCCCACAATGAGCAGTTCTTC.

The rearrangement uses TRBV4-1 and TRBJ2-1; D remains ambiguous. This CDR3 spans 15 amino acids. The V gene lost 1 base and the J gene lost 0 bases, with 7 bases spanning the gap. Looked up from germline, CDR1 is MGHRA and CDR2 is YSYEKL. The DNA for the CDR3 is TGCGCCAGCAGCCAAGCCCAGTACTCCTACAATGAGCAGTTCTTC. This codes for CASSQAQYSYNEQFF.